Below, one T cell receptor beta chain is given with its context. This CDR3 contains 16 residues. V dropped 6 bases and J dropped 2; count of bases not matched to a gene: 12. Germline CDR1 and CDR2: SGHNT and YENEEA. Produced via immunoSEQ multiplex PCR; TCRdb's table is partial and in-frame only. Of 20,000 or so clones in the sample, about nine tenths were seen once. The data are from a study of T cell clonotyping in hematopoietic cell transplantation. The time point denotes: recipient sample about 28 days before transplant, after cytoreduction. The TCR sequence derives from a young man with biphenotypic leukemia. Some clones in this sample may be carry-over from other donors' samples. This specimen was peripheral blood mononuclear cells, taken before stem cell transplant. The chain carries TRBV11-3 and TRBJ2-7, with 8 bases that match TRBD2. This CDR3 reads CASSELAAQGAYEQYF. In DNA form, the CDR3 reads TGTGCCAGCAGTGAACTAGCGGCTCAAGGGGCCTACGAGCAGTACTTC.